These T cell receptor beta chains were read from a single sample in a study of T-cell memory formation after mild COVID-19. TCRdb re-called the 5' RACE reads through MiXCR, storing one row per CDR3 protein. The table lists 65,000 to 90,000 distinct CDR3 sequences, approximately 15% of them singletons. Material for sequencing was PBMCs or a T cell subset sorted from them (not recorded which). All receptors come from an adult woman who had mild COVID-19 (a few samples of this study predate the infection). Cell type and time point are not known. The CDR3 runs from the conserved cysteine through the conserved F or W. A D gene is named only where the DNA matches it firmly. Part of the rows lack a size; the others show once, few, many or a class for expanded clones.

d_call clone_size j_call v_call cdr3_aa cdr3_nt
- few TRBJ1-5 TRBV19 CASSAAGGNQPQHF TGTGCCAGTAGTGCAGCGGGAGGCAATCAGCCCCAGCATTTT
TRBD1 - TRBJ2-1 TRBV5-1 CASSTKTGVNEQFF TGCGCCAGCAGCACAAAGACAGGGGTTAATGAGCAGTTCTTC
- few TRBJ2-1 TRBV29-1 CSGNLGSSYNEQFF TGCAGCGGAAACCTGGGAAGCTCCTACAATGAGCAGTTCTTC
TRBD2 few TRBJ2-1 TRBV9 CASSLRLAGGGLNEQFF TGTGCCAGCAGCCTTCGACTAGCGGGGGGTGGTCTCAATGAGCAGTTCTTC
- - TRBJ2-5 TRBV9 CASSGGTDQETQYF TGTGCCAGCAGCGGGGGTACCGACCAAGAGACCCAGTACTTC
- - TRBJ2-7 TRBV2 CASSERSRSLYEQYF TGTGCCAGCAGTGAGAGGTCTCGGAGTCTCTACGAGCAGTACTTC
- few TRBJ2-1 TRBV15 CATSRDGGGQTYNEQFF TGTGCCACCAGCAGAGATGGCGGGGGCCAAACCTACAATGAGCAGTTCTTC
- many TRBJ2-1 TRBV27 CASSPRPPWDTYSAKFF TGTGCCAGCAGTCCTCGCCCCCCCTGGGACACATACTCGGCGAAGTTCTTC
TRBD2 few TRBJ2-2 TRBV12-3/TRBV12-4 CASSTSGPTGELFF TGTGCCAGCAGTACTAGCGGGCCCACCGGGGAGCTGTTTTTT
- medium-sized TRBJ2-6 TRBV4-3 CASSQDSGTGANVLTF TGCGCCAGCAGCCAAGACTCCGGGACTGGGGCCAACGTCCTGACTTTC
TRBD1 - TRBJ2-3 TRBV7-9 CASSSVRDRITDTQYF TGTGCCAGCAGCTCGGTTAGGGACAGAATCACAGATACGCAGTATTTT
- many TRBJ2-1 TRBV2 CASSEATRVSYNEQFF TGTGCCAGCAGTGAAGCGACAAGGGTCTCCTACAATGAGCAGTTCTTC
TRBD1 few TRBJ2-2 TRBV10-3 CAIRADRGQSNTGELFF TGTGCCATCAGGGCCGACAGGGGCCAATCGAACACCGGGGAGCTGTTTTTT
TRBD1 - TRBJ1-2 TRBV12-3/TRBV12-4 CASKDNRGWDYGYTF TGTGCCAGCAAAGACAACAGGGGGTGGGACTATGGCTACACCTTC
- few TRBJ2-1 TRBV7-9 CASSLFLQVSDEQFF TGTGCCAGCAGCTTATTCCTTCAGGTTTCGGATGAGCAGTTCTTC
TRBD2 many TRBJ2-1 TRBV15 CATSKNPGLVYDEQFF TGTGCCACCAGCAAAAACCCGGGACTAGTGTACGATGAGCAGTTCTTC
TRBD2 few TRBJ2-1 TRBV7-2 CASSWVLAGDFDEQFF TGTGCCAGCAGCTGGGTACTAGCGGGAGATTTCGATGAGCAGTTCTTC
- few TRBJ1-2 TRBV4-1 CASSQDIGRNYGYTF TGCGCCAGCAGCCAAGACATAGGACGCAACTATGGCTACACCTTC
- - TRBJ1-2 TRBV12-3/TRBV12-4 CASRRVGGVGYTF TGTGCCAGCAGGCGGGTGGGGGGGGTAGGCTACACCTTC
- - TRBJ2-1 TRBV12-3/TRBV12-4 CASSFQGTGAYNEQFF TGTGCCAGCAGTTTTCAGGGAACAGGCGCCTACAATGAGCAGTTCTTC
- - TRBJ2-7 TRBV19 CASSPGQSLPYEQYF TGTGCCAGTAGTCCCGGACAATCTCTCCCCTACGAGCAGTACTTC
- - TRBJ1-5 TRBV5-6 CASSLLEGGNQPQHF TGTGCCAGCAGCTTGCTAGAGGGGGGCAATCAGCCCCAGCATTTT
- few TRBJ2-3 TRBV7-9 CASSVERTGHRADTQYF TGTGCCAGCAGCGTAGAGCGTACGGGTCACCGCGCAGATACGCAGTATTTT
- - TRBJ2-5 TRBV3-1 CASSQETQGLETQYF TGTGCCAGCAGCCAAGAAACTCAGGGGTTAGAGACCCAGTACTTC
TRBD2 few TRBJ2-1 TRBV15 CATSAERAAGSYNEQFF TGTGCCACCAGCGCCGAAAGGGCAGCGGGATCCTACAATGAGCAGTTCTTC
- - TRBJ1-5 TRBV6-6 CASRLGSGGNQPQHF TGTGCCAGCCGGTTGGGGTCGGGAGGCAATCAGCCCCAGCATTTT
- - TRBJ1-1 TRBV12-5 CASGFRGAEAFF TGTGCTAGTGGATTCCGGGGGGCTGAAGCTTTCTTT
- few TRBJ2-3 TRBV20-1 CSTRSTDTQYF TGCAGTACGAGGAGCACAGATACGCAGTATTTT
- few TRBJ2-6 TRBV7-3 CASSLYPPHFSGANVLTF TGTGCCAGCAGCTTATATCCCCCCCACTTCTCTGGGGCCAACGTCCTGACTTTC
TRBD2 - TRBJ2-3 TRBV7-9 CASSPTDYTSGRTDTQYF TGTGCCAGCAGCCCGACCGACTATACTAGCGGGCGCACAGATACGCAGTATTTT
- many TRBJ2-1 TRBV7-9 CASSLEPYNEQFF TGTGCCAGCAGCTTAGAACCCTACAATGAGCAGTTCTTC
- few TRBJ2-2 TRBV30 CAWSYGEAGELFF TGTGCCTGGAGTTATGGGGAGGCCGGGGAGCTGTTTTTT
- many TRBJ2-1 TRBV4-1 CASSQDPGGPYNEQFF TGCGCCAGCAGCCAAGATCCCGGGGGGCCCTACAATGAGCAGTTCTTC
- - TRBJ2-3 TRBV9 CASNPTRAEGTQYF TGTGCCAGCAACCCGACTCGCGCGGAAGGTACGCAGTATTTT
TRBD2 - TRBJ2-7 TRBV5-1 CASRRTSANSYEQYF TGCGCCAGCAGAAGGACTAGCGCGAACAGCTACGAGCAGTACTTC
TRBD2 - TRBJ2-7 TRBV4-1 CASSHPGLAVGQYF TGCGCCAGCAGCCACCCGGGACTAGCGGTGGGGCAGTACTTC
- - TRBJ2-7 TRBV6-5 CASSPLGGQFNEQYF TGTGCCAGCAGTCCCCTTGGGGGACAATTCAACGAGCAGTACTTC
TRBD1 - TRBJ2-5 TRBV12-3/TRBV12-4 CASSSSGVLRGPIRETQYF TGTGCCAGCAGTTCCTCCGGCGTTCTTAGGGGGCCGATCCGAGAGACCCAGTACTTC
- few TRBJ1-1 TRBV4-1 CASSQSGAAFF TGCGCCAGCAGCCAATCAGGGGCCGCTTTCTTT